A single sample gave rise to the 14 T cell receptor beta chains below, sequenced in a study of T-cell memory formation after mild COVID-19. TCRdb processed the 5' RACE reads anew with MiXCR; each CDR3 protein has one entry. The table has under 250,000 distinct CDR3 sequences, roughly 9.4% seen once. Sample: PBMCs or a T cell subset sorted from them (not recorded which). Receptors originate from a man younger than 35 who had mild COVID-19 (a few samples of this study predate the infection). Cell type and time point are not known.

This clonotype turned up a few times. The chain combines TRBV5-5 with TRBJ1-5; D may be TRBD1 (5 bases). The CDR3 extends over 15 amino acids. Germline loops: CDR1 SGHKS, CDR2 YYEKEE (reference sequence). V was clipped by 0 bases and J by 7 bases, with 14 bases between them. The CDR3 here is CASSLEGDGGQPQHF. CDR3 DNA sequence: TGTGCCAGCAGCTTGGAAGGGGACGGTGGACAGCCCCAGCATTTT.

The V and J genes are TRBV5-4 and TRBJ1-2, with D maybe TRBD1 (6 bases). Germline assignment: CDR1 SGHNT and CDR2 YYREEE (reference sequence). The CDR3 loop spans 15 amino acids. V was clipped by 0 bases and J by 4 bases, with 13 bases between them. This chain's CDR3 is CASSLGGDNRYGYTF. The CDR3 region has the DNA TGTGCCAGCAGCTTGGGGGGGGACAACCGCTATGGCTACACCTTC.

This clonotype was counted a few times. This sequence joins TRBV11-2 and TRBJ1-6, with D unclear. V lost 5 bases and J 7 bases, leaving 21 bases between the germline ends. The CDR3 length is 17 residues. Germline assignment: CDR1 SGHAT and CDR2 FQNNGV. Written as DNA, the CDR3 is TGTGCCAGCAGCCTAACGCGGGTCGGGCGGGTCAATTCACCCCTCCACTTT. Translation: CASSLTRVGRVNSPLHF.

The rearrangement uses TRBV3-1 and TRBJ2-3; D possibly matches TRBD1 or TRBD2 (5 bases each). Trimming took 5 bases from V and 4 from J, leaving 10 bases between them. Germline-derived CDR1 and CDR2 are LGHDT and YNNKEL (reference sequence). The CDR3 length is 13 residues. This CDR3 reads CASSSRGADTQYF. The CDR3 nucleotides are TGTGCCAGCAGCTCCCGGGGCGCAGATACGCAGTATTTT.

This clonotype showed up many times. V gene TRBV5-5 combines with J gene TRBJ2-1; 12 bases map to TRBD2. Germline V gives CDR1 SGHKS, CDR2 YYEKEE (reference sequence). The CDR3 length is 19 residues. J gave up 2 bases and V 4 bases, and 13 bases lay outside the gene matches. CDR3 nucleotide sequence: TGTGCCAGCAGCGCGACAGGGACTAGCGGGCGAATCGCCTACAATGAGCAGTTCTTC. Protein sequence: CASSATGTSGRIAYNEQFF.

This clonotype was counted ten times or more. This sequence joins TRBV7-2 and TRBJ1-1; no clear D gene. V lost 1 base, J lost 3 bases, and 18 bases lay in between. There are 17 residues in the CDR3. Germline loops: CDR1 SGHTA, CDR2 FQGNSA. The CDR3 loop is CASSLGDARPEDTEAFF. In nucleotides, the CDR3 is TGTGCCAGCAGCTTAGGGGATGCCAGGCCGGAGGACACTGAAGCTTTCTTT.

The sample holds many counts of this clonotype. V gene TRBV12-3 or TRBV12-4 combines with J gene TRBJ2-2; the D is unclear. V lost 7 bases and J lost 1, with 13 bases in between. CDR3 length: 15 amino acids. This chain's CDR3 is CASTSRALNTGELFF. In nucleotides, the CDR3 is TGTGCCAGCACCTCCCGGGCCCTGAACACCGGGGAGCTGTTTTTT.

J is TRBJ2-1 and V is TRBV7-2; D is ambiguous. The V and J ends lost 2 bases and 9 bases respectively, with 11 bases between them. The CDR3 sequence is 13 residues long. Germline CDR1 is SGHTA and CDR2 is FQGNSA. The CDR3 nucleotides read TGTGCCAGCAGCTTAACGAGGACGGGTGAGCAGTTCTTC. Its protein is CASSLTRTGEQFF. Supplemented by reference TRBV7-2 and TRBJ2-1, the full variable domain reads GAGVSQSPSNKVTEKGKDVELRCDPISGHTALYWYRQSLGQGLEFLIYFQGNSAPDKSGLPSDRFSAERTGGSVSTLTIQRTQQEDSAVYLCASSLTRTGEQFFGPGTRLTVL.

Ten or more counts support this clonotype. The CDR3 protein is CASSLGEQYF. In nucleotides, the CDR3 is TGTGCCAGCAGCTTGGGGGAGCAGTACTTC. The V call is TRBV11-2, the J call TRBJ2-7, with unresolved D. In germline, CDR1 is SGHAT, CDR2 FQNNGV. Trimming left V 3 bases short and J 7 bases short, with 4 bases between. The CDR3 is 10 residues long.

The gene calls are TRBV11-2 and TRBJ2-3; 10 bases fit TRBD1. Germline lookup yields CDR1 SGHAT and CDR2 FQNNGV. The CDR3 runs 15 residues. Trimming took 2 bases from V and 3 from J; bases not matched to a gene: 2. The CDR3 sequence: CASSLQGQGTDTQYF. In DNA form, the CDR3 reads TGTGCCAGCAGCTTACAGGGACAGGGGACAGATACGCAGTATTTT.

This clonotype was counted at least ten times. The CDR3 sequence is CASKLGTGELFF. As DNA, the CDR3 is TGTGCCAGTAAGCTGGGCACCGGGGAGCTGTTTTTT. The chain couples TRBV12-3 or TRBV12-4 to TRBJ2-2; unclear D gene. Trimming pared 9 bases from V and 4 bases from J, leaving 9 bases between. The CDR3 spans 12 residues.

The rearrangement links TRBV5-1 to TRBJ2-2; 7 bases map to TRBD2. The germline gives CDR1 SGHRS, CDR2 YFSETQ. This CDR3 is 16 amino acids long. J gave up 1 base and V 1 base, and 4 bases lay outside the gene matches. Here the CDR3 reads CASSLILAENTGELFF. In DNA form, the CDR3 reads TGCGCCAGCAGCTTGATCCTAGCGGAGAACACCGGGGAGCTGTTTTTT.

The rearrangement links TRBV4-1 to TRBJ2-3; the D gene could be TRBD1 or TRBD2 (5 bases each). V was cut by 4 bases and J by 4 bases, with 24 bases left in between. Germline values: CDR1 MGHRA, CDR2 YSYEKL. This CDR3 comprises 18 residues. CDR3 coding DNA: TGCGCCAGCAGCCCGGGCGTCCCGGGACCCCGGGCCGCAGATACGCAGTATTTT. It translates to CASSPGVPGPRAADTQYF.

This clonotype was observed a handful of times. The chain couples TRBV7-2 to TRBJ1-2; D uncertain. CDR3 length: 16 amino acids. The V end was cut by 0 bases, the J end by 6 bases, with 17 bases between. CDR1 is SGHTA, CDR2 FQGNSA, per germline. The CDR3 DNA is TGTGCCAGCAGCTTAGCGACCGGACGGGAATTTAATGGCTACACCTTC. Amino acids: CASSLATGREFNGYTF.